Below are 25 T cell receptor beta chains sequenced from a single sample in a study of OX40 agonist ivuxolimab in advanced cancers. Using immunoSEQ multiplex PCR, the repertoire was profiled, and TCRdb retains in-frame clones only, with some absent. The repertoire holds about 54,000 clones, with 80% as singletons. The source material was CD4+ or CD8+ T cells sorted from blood, sampled in a trial of the OX40 agonist ivuxolimab. The source is an adult with an advanced solid tumor such as melanoma, head and neck, liver or kidney cancer.

The chain combines TRBV6-1 with TRBJ1-2; perhaps TRBD1 as D (6 bases). Trimming cost V 7 bases and J 4 bases, with 16 bases left between them. In germline, CDR1 is MNHNS, CDR2 SASEGT. The CDR3 consists of 14 residues. CDR3 nucleotides: TGTGCCAGCATCGAAGGGGGGGATAGCTATGGCTACACCTTC. Residues: CASIEGGDSYGYTF.

The chain has TRBV4-2 and TRBJ2-7, with 9 positions matching TRBD2. With 1 base clipped from V and 7 bases from J, the junction kept 8 bases outside the gene matches. The CDR3 is 15 amino acids. Germline assignment: CDR1 LGHNA and CDR2 YNFKEQ. The CDR3 here is CASSQGAGGPGEQYF. The DNA for the CDR3 is TGTGCCAGCAGCCAAGGGGCGGGAGGGCCGGGGGAGCAGTACTTC.

This clone has just one count. The chain is built from TRBV9 and TRBJ2-5; 8 nucleotides agree with TRBD2. V lost 1 base, J lost 5 bases, and 4 bases stayed unmatched. The germline V gene has CDR1 SGDLS and CDR2 YYNGEE. The CDR3 contains 14 residues. The DNA of the CDR3 is TGTGCCAGCAGCGTAACGGGAGGGTGGGAGACCCAGTACTTC. Its translation is CASSVTGGWETQYF.

V is TRBV28 and J is TRBJ1-5; D is unresolved. The V gene lost 4 bases and the J gene lost 0 bases, with 13 bases spanning the gap. CDR1 and CDR2 (germline): MDHEN, SYDVKM. The CDR3 consists of 16 residues. Written as DNA, the CDR3 is TGTGCCAGCAGTTCCAAGTCCCACTATAGCAATCAGCCCCAGCATTTT. This gives the protein CASSSKSHYSNQPQHF.

The chain employs TRBV19 and TRBJ2-7; 7 bases map to TRBD1. Per germline, CDR1 LNHDA and CDR2 SQIVND (reference sequence). This CDR3 has 15 amino acids. V was clipped by 4 bases and J by 3 bases; unmatched bases: 9. The CDR3 is CASSRTGDDSYEQYF. CDR3 nucleotide sequence: TGTGCCAGTAGTAGAACAGGGGATGACAGCTACGAGCAGTACTTC.

This chain links TRBV28 with TRBJ1-2, with D tentatively TRBD1 (5 bases). Germline values: CDR1 MDHEN, CDR2 SYDVKM. The CDR3 spans 13 residues. V lost 7 bases, J lost 5 bases, and 14 bases lay in between. In DNA form, the CDR3 reads TGTGCCAGCACCAAAGGGGAGGTATATGGCTACACCTTC. This gives the protein CASTKGEVYGYTF.

The chain combines TRBV7-2 with TRBJ1-1, with TRBD1 identical over 8 bases. The CDR3 length is 14 residues. Germline trimming cut 5 bases from V and 4 bases from J; bases unmatched to any gene: 6. Germline V lookup: CDR1 SGHTA, CDR2 FQGNSA. The DNA for the CDR3 is TGTGCCAGCAGCGGACAGGGCGGAGGCACTGAAGCTTTCTTT. This sequence encodes CASSGQGGGTEAFF.

The rearrangement joins TRBV7-2 to TRBJ1-3, with D uncertain. Germline assignment: CDR1 SGHTA and CDR2 FQGNSA. The CDR3 has 15 residues. Deletions cut 5 bases from V and 2 bases from J, with 13 bases between. The CDR3 reads CASSPTTDTGNTIYF. In DNA form, the CDR3 reads TGTGCCAGCAGCCCCACCACAGATACTGGAAACACCATATATTTT.

In its sample, this clone was seen a few times. The rearrangement joins TRBV15 to TRBJ1-4; tentatively, D is TRBD1 (5 bases). CDR1 is LNHNV, CDR2 YYDKDF, per germline (reference sequence). The V end was cut by 1 base, the J end by 5 bases, with 17 bases between. The CDR3 extends over 17 amino acids. CDR3 coding DNA: TGTGCCACCAGCAGAGGACGGACCGAGGGACTAAATGAAAAACTGTTTTTT. Protein product: CATSRGRTEGLNEKLFF.

J is TRBJ2-1 and V is TRBV5-1; D may be TRBD2 (5 bases). Germline assignment: CDR1 SGHRS and CDR2 YFSETQ. The CDR3 spans 14 residues. Trimming pared 6 bases from V and 5 bases from J, leaving 15 bases between. The CDR3 bases are TGCGCCAGCAAGGCTAGCCCCACGGACAATGAGCAGTTCTTC. This codes for CASKASPTDNEQFF.

As regards this clone: The same CDR3 also results from other DNA sequences found in this sample. The V gene is TRBV30, the J gene TRBJ2-3; D is uncertain. The CDR3 contains 13 residues. Germline values: CDR1 GTSNPN, CDR2 SVGIG (reference sequence). V dropped 0 bases and J dropped 1 base, with 5 bases sitting between them. CDR3 bases: TGTGCCTGGAGTGTACGTGGCACAGATACGCAGTATTTT. This translates into CAWSVRGTDTQYF.

The chain has TRBV11-2 and TRBJ1-2; no clear D gene. The CDR3 consists of 14 residues. The germline gives CDR1 SGHAT, CDR2 FQNNGV. V was shortened by 3 bases and J by 6 bases, with 14 bases between the two germline ends. The CDR3: CASSFSRLLDGYTF. The CDR3 coding sequence is TGTGCCAGCAGCTTCTCCCGACTATTGGATGGCTACACCTTC.

CDR3 in DNA: TGTGCCAGCAGCTTAAGAGCGAACGACTTTTATGGCTACACCTTC. Translation: CASSLRANDFYGYTF. The V gene is TRBV7-2, the J gene TRBJ1-2; D call uncertain. Trimming stripped 2 bases from V and 5 bases from J, with 15 bases between. The germline V gene encodes CDR1 SGHTA and CDR2 FQGNSA. The CDR3 contains 15 residues.

Only one count was recorded for this clone. The chain couples TRBV7-2 to TRBJ2-5; 9 bases agree with TRBD1. The length of the CDR3 is 18 residues. Germline V gene lookup returns CDR1 SGHTA and CDR2 FQGNSA. V shed 5 bases and J 3 bases; nucleotides not matched to a gene: 16. This CDR3 is CASSRTGQGLSYKETQYF. CDR3 nucleotides: TGTGCCAGCAGCCGCACCGGACAGGGGCTGAGCTACAAAGAGACCCAGTACTTC.

The chain is built from TRBV6-1 and TRBJ1-2; D uncertain. Trimming took off 0 bases at V and 7 bases at J, with 12 bases between the two ends. The germline V gene encodes CDR1 MNHNS and CDR2 SASEGT. This CDR3 is built from 14 residues. The DNA for the CDR3 is TGTGCCAGCAGTGAAGCTCAGCTACGGGGTGGCTACACCTTC. It is translated as CASSEAQLRGGYTF.

V is TRBV15 and J is TRBJ2-3; 8 bases map to TRBD2. Germline lookup yields CDR1 LNHNV and CDR2 YYDKDF (reference sequence). V was clipped by 5 bases and J by 3 bases; unmatched bases: 7. The CDR3 has 15 residues. The CDR3 is CATSGEREKTDTQYF. The CDR3 bases are TGTGCCACCAGCGGCGAGCGGGAGAAGACAGATACGCAGTATTTT.

The chain is built from TRBV28 and TRBJ2-1; 9 bases align to TRBD2. Germline CDR1 is MDHEN and CDR2 is SYDVKM. This CDR3 spans 14 amino acids. V shed 8 bases and J 5 bases; nucleotides not matched to a gene: 7. Here the CDR3 DNA reads TGTGCCAGCTGGGTGGCGGGAGGGGACAATGAGCAGTTCTTC. Residues: CASWVAGGDNEQFF.

CDR3: CASSQRGPDLGETQYF. In DNA form, the CDR3 reads TGTGCCAGCAGCCAAAGGGGTCCGGATTTAGGGGAGACCCAGTACTTC. The chain has TRBV7-2 and TRBJ2-5; tentative D call: TRBD1 (5 bases). V lost 5 bases and J 5 bases, leaving 21 bases between the germline ends. Germline V gene lookup returns CDR1 SGHTA and CDR2 FQGNSA. The length of the CDR3 is 16 residues.

The rearrangement joins TRBV7-8 to TRBJ2-1; 10 positions match TRBD1. J gave up 4 bases and V 3 bases, and 6 bases lay outside the gene matches. Germline CDR1 reads SGHVS; CDR2 reads FQNEAQ. CDR3 length equals 16 residues. CDR3 region: CASSLAGTGVYNEQFF. The CDR3 DNA sequence: TGTGCCAGCAGCTTGGCCGGGACAGGGGTTTACAATGAGCAGTTCTTC.

This clone has only a few counts. The rearrangement joins TRBV4-1 to TRBJ1-2; no definite D call. Trimming took off 0 bases at V and 2 bases at J, with 7 bases between the two ends. This CDR3 spans 14 amino acids. The germline gives CDR1 MGHRA, CDR2 YSYEKL. The CDR3 sequence is CASSQDLRNYGYTF. The CDR3 nucleotides are TGCGCCAGCAGCCAAGATCTTCGGAACTATGGCTACACCTTC.

The chain has TRBV29-1 and TRBJ1-1; the D is unclear. The germline CDR1 and CDR2 sequences are SQVTM and ANQGSEA. The CDR3 loop spans 14 amino acids. Trimming removed 4 bases at V and 3 bases at J, with 15 bases between. CDR3 loop: CSVVPNGRDTEAFF. The CDR3 region has the DNA TGCAGCGTTGTCCCAAATGGGCGTGACACTGAAGCTTTCTTT.

In this sample, this clone is medium-sized. This chain links TRBV7-9 with TRBJ1-1; D unresolved. The CDR3 has 14 amino acids. Germline V gene lookup returns CDR1 SEHNR and CDR2 FQNEAQ (reference sequence). The ends were cut back, 5 bases at V and 1 base at J, with 11 bases in the middle. The CDR3, as DNA: TGTGCCAGCAGCCCGGGCCGGGGGAACACTGAAGCTTTCTTT. It is translated as CASSPGRGNTEAFF.

The CDR3 region is CASKADSNTGELFF. The CDR3 DNA reads as TGTGCCAGCAAGGCAGACTCGAACACCGGGGAGCTGTTTTTT. The chain links TRBV6-1 to TRBJ2-2; D is undetermined. V lost 7 bases and J lost 0, with 9 bases in between. This CDR3 is built from 14 residues. Germline V lookup: CDR1 MNHNS, CDR2 SASEGT.

The rearrangement links TRBV6-1 to TRBJ1-3; no firm D call. The CDR3 loop spans 12 amino acids. Between the trimmed V and J ends, which lost 6 bases and 0 bases, there was a span of 3 bases. The germline gives CDR1 MNHNS, CDR2 SASEGT. CDR3 region: CASRGSGNTIYF. The CDR3 DNA reads TGTGCCAGCAGGGGCTCTGGAAACACCATATATTTT.

This clone was seen just once. The chain carries TRBV5-6 and TRBJ2-2, with TRBD1 identical over 8 bases. Germline CDR1 reads SGHDT; CDR2 reads YYEEEE. Losses at the gene ends were 3 bases for V and 7 bases for J; bases not matched to a gene: 8. This CDR3 spans 15 amino acids. The chain's CDR3 is CASSSQGALVGELFF. The DNA of the CDR3 is TGTGCCAGCAGCTCGCAGGGGGCGCTGGTCGGGGAGCTGTTTTTT.